The 20 T cell receptor beta chains in this list originate from one sample, sequenced in a study of blood T cell repertoires in COVID-19 (dated by TCRdb to the early 2020s). Preparation of the library involved the immunoSEQ multiplex PCR assay. In its TCRdb copy, this immuneACCESS table keeps in-frame sequences only and misses some clones. Where compared with another copy, unresolved V genes explain less than half of these, and the others have no known cause. Recorded for this sample are 95,000 or so clones; about 89% of them occurred a single time. More than 3% of the sample goes to the ten largest clones. Sequenced: peripheral blood. The source of these receptors is a woman in her 70s with acute or convalescent COVID-19.

This clone was seen more than once but under ten times. This chain uses TRBV5-1 with TRBJ2-7, with 9 bases fitting TRBD2. In germline, CDR1 is SGHRS, CDR2 YFSETQ. The CDR3 runs 15 residues. After removal of 4 bases from V and 4 bases from J, the junction contained 9 bases not matched to a gene. CDR3 nucleotide sequence: TGCGCCAGCAGCCCGCGCGCTAGCGGGACATACGAGCAGTACTTC. Residues: CASSPRASGTYEQYF.

The chain links TRBV4-1 to TRBJ2-4, with D perhaps matching TRBD1 (6 bases). CDR1 is MGHRA, CDR2 YSYEKL, per germline. CDR3 length: 14 amino acids. V lost 0 bases to trimming and J lost 4 bases, with 7 bases between them. The CDR3 here is CASSQEGAKNIQYF. CDR3 in DNA: TGCGCCAGCAGCCAAGAGGGGGCTAAAAACATTCAGTACTTC.

This clone occurred once. This chain connects TRBV2 to TRBJ2-2; TRBD1 matches 8 bases. Germline assignment: CDR1 SNHLY and CDR2 FYNNEI. This CDR3 has 18 residues. The V gene end was trimmed by 2 bases and the J gene end by 1 base; junction bases not matched to a gene: 9. This CDR3 is CASSESGLRGRNTGELFF. In DNA form, the CDR3 reads TGTGCCAGCAGTGAATCGGGGCTCAGGGGGCGGAACACCGGGGAGCTGTTTTTT.

This chain joins TRBV7-2 and TRBJ2-1, with D tentatively TRBD2 (6 bases). The V end lost 0 bases, the J end lost 8 bases, and 8 bases lay between the germline ends. CDR3 length: 13 amino acids. Germline CDR1 and CDR2: SGHTA and FQGNSA. The CDR3 coding sequence is TGTGCCAGCAGCTTAGCGGGGACTCATGAGCAGTTCTTC. This sequence encodes CASSLAGTHEQFF.

CDR3 sequence: CASSFDRGGANVLTF. The DNA of the CDR3 is TGTGCCAGCAGTTTTGACAGGGGTGGGGCCAACGTCCTGACTTTC. The chain is built from TRBV27 and TRBJ2-6, with 8 bases aligning to TRBD1. Germline CDR1 MNHEY, CDR2 SMNVEV (reference sequence). V trimming: 3 bases; J trimming: 3 bases; junction bases outside the gene matches: 1. The CDR3 loop spans 15 amino acids.

The V gene is TRBV28, the J gene TRBJ2-7; a weak D match, TRBD2 (6 bases). Germline assignment: CDR1 MDHEN and CDR2 SYDVKM. The CDR3 spans 13 residues. V was cut by 3 bases and J by 7 bases, with 13 bases left in between. CDR3 protein: CASSLGGRGEQYF. The CDR3 DNA reads as TGTGCCAGCAGTTTGGGGGGAAGAGGGGAGCAGTACTTC.

The gene calls are TRBV3-1 (or the pseudogene TRBV3-2) and TRBJ2-1, with 8 bases aligning to TRBD1. Germline V gene sequence: CDR1 LGHDT, CDR2 YNNKEL (reference sequence). Trimming removed 3 bases from V and 15 bases from J; junction bases left unmatched: 7. CDR3 length: 12 residues. CDR3 bases: TGTGCCAGCAGCCACGACAGGGGTGGTGGGTTCTTC. Its translation: CASSHDRGGGFF.

The chain uses TRBV7-6 and TRBJ1-2, with 9 nucleotides matching TRBD1. CDR3 length equals 16 residues. Trimming cost V 5 bases and J 5 bases; bases outside gene matches: 12. CDR1 is SGHVS, CDR2 FNYEAQ, per germline. CDR3 DNA: TGTGCCAGCAGCCCGATACAGGGGGCGGTGAAGTATGGCTACACCTTC. This gives the protein CASSPIQGAVKYGYTF.

The V call is TRBV7-9, the J call TRBJ2-2; D ambiguous. The CDR3 covers 15 residues. Trimming stripped 3 bases from V and 5 bases from J, with 13 bases between. Germline V CDR1 and CDR2: SEHNR, FQNEAQ (reference sequence). The DNA for the CDR3 is TGTGCCAGCAGCTTTGCGGTGGATTGGACCGGGGAGCTGTTTTTT. Its translation: CASSFAVDWTGELFF.

The chain employs TRBV14 and TRBJ2-2; 9 bases agree with TRBD1. Trimming cost V 4 bases and J 5 bases; bases outside gene matches: 8. Germline V gene data show CDR1 as SGHDN and CDR2 as FVKESK. This CDR3 has 16 residues. Here the CDR3 reads CASSPAGTGRTGELFF. In DNA form, the CDR3 reads TGTGCCAGCAGCCCTGCCGGGACAGGGCGAACCGGGGAGCTGTTTTTT.

This chain links TRBV7-2 with TRBJ2-5; TRBD1 matches 9 bases. The V and J ends lost 0 bases and 5 bases, in that order; junction bases with no gene match: 10. CDR1 SGHTA and CDR2 FQGNSA come from the germline V gene. This CDR3 contains 17 residues. The DNA of the CDR3 is TGTGCCAGCAGCTTAGCTTCTCGGGACAGGGCTCGTGAGACCCAGTACTTC. Amino acids: CASSLASRDRARETQYF.

The V gene is TRBV19, the J gene TRBJ1-3; TRBD1 aligns across 10 bases. This CDR3 region has 17 residues. The germline CDR1 and CDR2 sequences are LNHDA and SQIVND (reference sequence). CDR3 amino acids: CAGTGTGEPSSGNTIYF. The CDR3 nucleotides are TGTGCGGGAACCGGGACAGGGGAACCCAGCTCTGGAAACACCATATATTTT.

The CDR3 region is CASSTAGTGDNEQFF. CDR3 bases: TGTGCCAGCAGTACCGCCGGGACAGGTGACAATGAGCAGTTCTTC. The chain combines TRBV28 with TRBJ2-1, with 8 bases matching TRBD1. CDR3 length: 15 amino acids. Per germline, CDR1 MDHEN and CDR2 SYDVKM. The V segment lost 5 bases and the J segment 5 bases; nucleotides outside the gene matches: 8.

The chain links TRBV5-1 to TRBJ1-6; the match to TRBD1 covers 7 bases. Germline V gene sequence: CDR1 SGHRS, CDR2 YFSETQ. CDR3 size: 17 residues. V shed 4 bases, J shed 7 bases, and the junction held 14 bases outside the gene matches. The CDR3 reads CASSRGDSSLGNSPLHF. In DNA form, the CDR3 reads TGCGCCAGCAGCAGGGGGGACAGTTCCTTAGGGAATTCACCCCTCCACTTT.

The chain recombines TRBV7-2 with TRBJ1-2; D gene uncertain. The CDR3 consists of 15 residues. CDR1 SGHTA and CDR2 FQGNSA come from the germline V gene. The germline V and J ends were trimmed by 5 bases and 8 bases, with 21 bases remaining between them. The CDR3: CASSRTPPGEGGYTF. As DNA, the CDR3 is TGTGCCAGCAGCCGCACCCCTCCCGGGGAGGGAGGCTACACCTTC.

The genes are TRBV25-1 and TRBJ2-7, with D maybe TRBD2 (7 bases). CDR3 length: 16 residues. From germline, CDR1 is MGHDK and CDR2 SYGVNS. With 6 bases removed from V and 9 bases from J, the gap between germline ends came to 27 bases. This CDR3 reads CASRSSGLTPEGVQYF. The CDR3 bases are TGTGCCAGCAGATCTAGCGGCCTTACCCCCGAGGGGGTGCAGTACTTC.

The rearrangement links TRBV27 to TRBJ2-1; 8 bases align to TRBD2. CDR3 length equals 16 residues. Germline lookup yields CDR1 MNHEY and CDR2 SMNVEV (reference sequence). V lost 0 bases to trimming and J lost 4 bases; unmatched junction nucleotides: 5. CDR3 nucleotide sequence: TGTGCCAGCAGTTTATCGCCCGGGACTAGATACAATGAGCAGTTCTTC. Residues: CASSLSPGTRYNEQFF.

This chain joins TRBV24-1 and TRBJ1-2; 9 nucleotides line up with TRBD1. Trimming cost V 3 bases and J 8 bases; bases outside gene matches: 6. The CDR3 is 14 residues long. Germline V gene sequence: CDR1 KGHDR, CDR2 SFDVKD. In DNA form, the CDR3 reads TGTGCCACCAGTGATCGAGACAGGGGGAGCGGCTACACCTTC. Residues: CATSDRDRGSGYTF.

The chain employs TRBV12-3 or TRBV12-4 and TRBJ2-2; D unclear. Trimming took 6 bases from V and 7 from J, leaving 9 bases between them. CDR3 length: 12 residues. The CDR3 reads CASSPPNGELFF. In nucleotides, the CDR3 is TGTGCCAGCAGCCCACCTAACGGGGAGCTGTTTTTT.

The chain links TRBV19 to TRBJ2-2, with no clear D. The CDR3 consists of 15 residues. Germline CDR1 LNHDA, CDR2 SQIVND (reference sequence). Trimming pared 5 bases from V and 3 bases from J, leaving 13 bases between. The CDR3 region is CASSLGGSYTGELFF. The DNA of the CDR3 is TGTGCCAGTAGTTTAGGCGGTTCTTACACCGGGGAGCTGTTTTTT.